This entry is about one T cell receptor beta chain. In this sample, this clonotype turned up a few times. The antigen this receptor binds is unknown. No base quality information exists; no much larger clone differs at one position. These data come from a study of CD8 T cells in ankylosing spondylitis (dated by TCRdb to 2016 to 2017). Background on the whole study: The study profiled T cell receptor beta repertoires in healthy donors and ankylosing spondylitis patients to find disease-linked TCR variants. The full study cohort was made up of over 20 ankylosing spondylitis patients and approximately 100 healthy donors. Samples of peripheral blood were taken, and for ankylosing spondylitis patients, synovial fluid was collected as well.

The CDR3 starts with the cysteine, ends with the phenylalanine, and has 17 residues. Only the CDR3 DNA is retained, 51 bases long and in frame from the first base. CDR1 MDHEN and CDR2 SYDVKM were looked up in the germline V gene. Trimming takes 3 bases off V and 5 bases off J; junction bases not matched to a gene: 11. Instrument on record: Illumina HiSeq 2500. TCR beta libraries were prepared by quantitative 5'-RACE with molecular barcodes. The study's processing was this. A new computational method based on a probabilistic model of VDJ rearrangement was used to identify disease-linked TCR variants. TCRdb cleaned the public reads at Q25 with fastp, built clones with MiXCR and kept in-frame beta chains. Rows matching on CDR3 protein sequence are summarized as one entry with the most common DNA and genes. TCRdb, not the authors, supplied the V and J calls. For this sample there are approximately 500,000 distinct CDR3 sequences; approximately 11% appear just once. The ten largest clones represent 6.8% of the sample.

The research as a whole found: A CD8+ phenotype was shown by the disease-linked clones, which were found at relatively low frequencies in peripheral blood. Significant enrichment of the disease-linked clones was reported in matched synovial fluid samples from ankylosing spondylitis patients. Some of the motif variants had been reported before in the synovial fluid and blood of reactive arthritis patients, a finding that suggests common disease-initiation mechanisms. Blood from ankylosing spondylitis patients appeared to be characterized by a TCR beta motif made up of under 10 highly homologous amino acid variants.

The chain couples TRBV28 to TRBJ2-3, with TRBD2 matching 10 junction bases. This TCR was sampled from a male donor with ankylosing spondylitis. The sequencing input was blood, either unsorted or a sorted T cell fraction (not recorded which). The DNA sequence is given as TGTGCCAGCAGTTTGGCGGGACTAGCGTCTTGGGAAGATACGCAGTATTTT. Translated, it reads CASSLAGLASWEDTQYF.